Listed below are T cell receptor beta chains from one sample, sequenced in a study of blood T cell repertoires in COVID-19. TCRdb's table, derived via immunoSEQ multiplex PCR, lists solely in-frame clones and lacks some. The data hold 25,000 to 30,000 clones, with roughly 71% observed a single time. Source material: peripheral blood. These receptors were collected from an elderly man with active or convalescent COVID-19. CDR3s include the opening cysteine and the closing phenylalanine or tryptophan. The order of the fields is CDR3 length, V gene, clone size, J gene, D gene, CDR3 DNA, CDR3 protein. The D gene is left open where the match is weak. Some rows have no size entry. The others give once, few or many, or a class for an expanded clone.

len: 13
v_gene: TRBV6-2/TRBV6-3
abundance: -
j_gene: TRBJ2-3
d_gene: -
CDR3nt: TGTGCCAGCAGTTCCCTCAGCACAGATACGCAGTATTTT
CDR3aa: CASSSLSTDTQYF

len: 12
v_gene: TRBV29-1
abundance: -
j_gene: TRBJ1-1
d_gene: -
CDR3nt: TGCAGCGTTGACAGGGTAGACACTGAAGCTTTCTTT
CDR3aa: CSVDRVDTEAFF

len: 14
v_gene: TRBV7-8
abundance: -
j_gene: TRBJ1-1
d_gene: -
CDR3nt: TGTGCCAGCAGCTTGGCAGGGGCTGGCACTGAAGCTTTCTTT
CDR3aa: CASSLAGAGTEAFF

len: 15
v_gene: TRBV28
abundance: -
j_gene: TRBJ2-3
d_gene: -
CDR3nt: TGTGCCAGCAGTTTAAGGGACACACGCACAGATACGCAGTATTTT
CDR3aa: CASSLRDTRTDTQYF

len: 12
v_gene: TRBV5-4
abundance: once
j_gene: TRBJ2-7
d_gene: -
CDR3nt: TGTGCCAGCAGCTTCAGTTCCTACGAGCAGTACTTC
CDR3aa: CASSFSSYEQYF

len: 13
v_gene: TRBV5-6
abundance: -
j_gene: TRBJ2-7
d_gene: TRBD2
CDR3nt: TGTGCCAGCCGGGAGGACGACAACTACGAGCAGTACTTC
CDR3aa: CASREDDNYEQYF

len: 11
v_gene: TRBV2
abundance: -
j_gene: TRBJ1-1
d_gene: -
CDR3nt: TGTGCCAGCAGTGAACAGGGAGAAGCTTTCTTT
CDR3aa: CASSEQGEAFF

len: 13
v_gene: TRBV7-6
abundance: -
j_gene: TRBJ2-7
d_gene: -
CDR3nt: TGTGCCAGCAGCACTGTTCAGGGTAAAGAGCAGTACTTC
CDR3aa: CASSTVQGKEQYF

len: 13
v_gene: TRBV7-2
abundance: once
j_gene: TRBJ2-5
d_gene: TRBD1
CDR3nt: TGTGCCAGCAGCTTAGGGACAGGAGAGACCCAGTACTTC
CDR3aa: CASSLGTGETQYF

len: 15
v_gene: TRBV4-1
abundance: few
j_gene: TRBJ2-3
d_gene: -
CDR3nt: TGCGCCAGCAGCCATGAGGGGGTTTGGGCAGATACGCAGTATTTT
CDR3aa: CASSHEGVWADTQYF

len: 12
v_gene: TRBV7-8
abundance: -
j_gene: TRBJ2-1
d_gene: -
CDR3nt: TGTGCCAGCAGCGCCAGGGTTGATGAGCAGTTCTTC
CDR3aa: CASSARVDEQFF

len: 15
v_gene: TRBV5-4
abundance: -
j_gene: TRBJ2-2
d_gene: TRBD1
CDR3nt: TGTGCCAGCAGCTTTTACGACAGGGCAAGGGGGGAGCTGTTTTTT
CDR3aa: CASSFYDRARGELFF

len: 17
v_gene: TRBV7-2
abundance: -
j_gene: TRBJ1-5
d_gene: TRBD1
CDR3nt: TGTGCCAGCAGCTTAGTGGGGACAGGAACTAGCAATCAGCCCCAGCATTTT
CDR3aa: CASSLVGTGTSNQPQHF

len: 15
v_gene: TRBV2
abundance: -
j_gene: TRBJ2-3
d_gene: -
CDR3nt: TGTGCCAGCAGTTCCCGAACAACTAGCAAAGATACGCAGTATTTT
CDR3aa: CASSSRTTSKDTQYF

len: 16
v_gene: TRBV3-1/TRBV3-2
abundance: few
j_gene: TRBJ1-4
d_gene: -
CDR3nt: TGTGCCAGCAGCCAAGATCTTTTCAGGGCGGATGAAAAACTGTTTTTT
CDR3aa: CASSQDLFRADEKLFF

len: 14
v_gene: TRBV18
abundance: few
j_gene: TRBJ2-7
d_gene: -
CDR3nt: TGTGCCAGCTCCCACCTAGCAAACCACTACGAGCAGTACTTC
CDR3aa: CASSHLANHYEQYF

len: 13
v_gene: TRBV18
abundance: -
j_gene: TRBJ2-7
d_gene: -
CDR3nt: TGTGCCAGCTCACCAGACAGAAATTACGAGCAGTACTTC
CDR3aa: CASSPDRNYEQYF

len: 14
v_gene: TRBV5-4
abundance: -
j_gene: TRBJ1-4
d_gene: -
CDR3nt: TGTGCCAGCAGCTTGATGGGCGGGAATGAAAAACTGTTTTTT
CDR3aa: CASSLMGGNEKLFF

len: 13
v_gene: TRBV7-8
abundance: few
j_gene: TRBJ2-5
d_gene: -
CDR3nt: TGTGCCAGCAGCTGGAGGAGGGAAAAGACCCAGTACTTC
CDR3aa: CASSWRREKTQYF

len: 13
v_gene: TRBV27
abundance: -
j_gene: TRBJ1-6
d_gene: -
CDR3nt: TGTGCCACCAAGAGCTCCTATAATTCACCCCTCCACTTT
CDR3aa: CATKSSYNSPLHF

len: 15
v_gene: TRBV28
abundance: medium-sized
j_gene: TRBJ1-1
d_gene: TRBD1
CDR3nt: TGTGCCAGCAGTGCCCCCGGACAGGGGCGGACTGAAGCTTTCTTT
CDR3aa: CASSAPGQGRTEAFF

len: 15
v_gene: TRBV27
abundance: -
j_gene: TRBJ2-7
d_gene: TRBD2
CDR3nt: TGTGCCAGCAGTTTATATCTAGCGGGCTCCTACGAGCAGTACTTC
CDR3aa: CASSLYLAGSYEQYF

len: 12
v_gene: TRBV29-1
abundance: -
j_gene: TRBJ1-1
d_gene: -
CDR3nt: TGCAGCGTTGAGGTGGGGGGCACTGAAGCTTTCTTT
CDR3aa: CSVEVGGTEAFF

len: 16
v_gene: TRBV2
abundance: -
j_gene: TRBJ1-6
d_gene: -
CDR3nt: TGTGCCAGCATAAGAGCGGCGAGCTCCTATAATTCACCCCTCCACTTT
CDR3aa: CASIRAASSYNSPLHF

len: 14
v_gene: TRBV25-1
abundance: -
j_gene: TRBJ2-7
d_gene: TRBD1
CDR3nt: TGTGCCAGCACCCCCCCAGGGGGCTCCTACGAGCAGTACTTC
CDR3aa: CASTPPGGSYEQYF

len: 14
v_gene: TRBV7-8
abundance: few
j_gene: TRBJ2-5
d_gene: TRBD2
CDR3nt: TGTGCCAGCACCCCGGGGGGTTTTGTAGAGACCCAGTACTTC
CDR3aa: CASTPGGFVETQYF

len: 13
v_gene: TRBV29-1
abundance: -
j_gene: TRBJ1-2
d_gene: -
CDR3nt: TGCAGCGTCAAAGAACGGGGTTCCTATGGCTACACCTTC
CDR3aa: CSVKERGSYGYTF

len: 16
v_gene: TRBV27
abundance: -
j_gene: TRBJ1-2
d_gene: -
CDR3nt: TGTGCCAGCAGTTTCGGAGGCCAACATTTTGGAAGTGGCTACACCTTC
CDR3aa: CASSFGGQHFGSGYTF

len: 18
v_gene: TRBV3-1/TRBV3-2
abundance: -
j_gene: TRBJ1-3
d_gene: -
CDR3nt: TGTGCCAGCAGCCAAGATTCCGGTCAGGGAAGGCGTGGAAACACCATATATTTT
CDR3aa: CASSQDSGQGRRGNTIYF

len: 14
v_gene: TRBV14
abundance: -
j_gene: TRBJ2-5
d_gene: -
CDR3nt: TGTGCCAGCAGCCCCGAGGATGGGGGCCGGACCCAGTACTTC
CDR3aa: CASSPEDGGRTQYF

len: 14
v_gene: TRBV28
abundance: -
j_gene: TRBJ2-5
d_gene: TRBD2
CDR3nt: TGTGCCAGCAGTTCGCTAGCGGAGCAGAGGACCCAGTACTTC
CDR3aa: CASSSLAEQRTQYF

len: 18
v_gene: TRBV7-6
abundance: -
j_gene: TRBJ2-3
d_gene: TRBD2
CDR3nt: TGTGCCAGCAGCGCCTTAGCCGGGACTAGCGGTGGTACAGATACGCAGTATTTT
CDR3aa: CASSALAGTSGGTDTQYF

len: 11
v_gene: TRBV28
abundance: -
j_gene: TRBJ1-5
d_gene: -
CDR3nt: TGTGCCAGCAGGACCGAGGAGCCCCAGCATTTT
CDR3aa: CASRTEEPQHF